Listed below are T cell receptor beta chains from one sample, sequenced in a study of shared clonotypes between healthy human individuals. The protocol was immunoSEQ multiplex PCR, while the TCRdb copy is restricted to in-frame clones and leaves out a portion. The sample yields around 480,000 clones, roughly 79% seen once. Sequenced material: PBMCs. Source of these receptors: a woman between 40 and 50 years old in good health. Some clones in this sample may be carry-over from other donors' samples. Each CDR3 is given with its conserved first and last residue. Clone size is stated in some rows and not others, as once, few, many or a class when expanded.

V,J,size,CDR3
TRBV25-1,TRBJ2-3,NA,CASSEHPRDYDTDTQYF
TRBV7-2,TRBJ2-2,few,CASSRQGFDTGELFF
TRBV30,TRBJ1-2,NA,CAWTPGYSYGYTF
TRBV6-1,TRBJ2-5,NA,CASTPSGRETQYF
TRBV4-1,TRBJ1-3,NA,CASSQAGRSGNTIYF
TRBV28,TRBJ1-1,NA,CASSSPGARWGAFF
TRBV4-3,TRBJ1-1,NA,CASSHGSGGATEAFF
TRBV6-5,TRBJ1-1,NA,CASSYSLGTEAFF
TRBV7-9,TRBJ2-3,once,CASSPGPPYVDTQYF
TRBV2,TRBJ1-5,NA,CASNDRGRFQPQHF
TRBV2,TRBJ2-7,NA,CASLRTRSSYEQYF
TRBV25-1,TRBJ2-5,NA,CASSGEWGYQETQYF
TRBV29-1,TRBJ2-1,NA,CSVVKLSSYNEQFF
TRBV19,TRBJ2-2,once,CASSPGGGRNTGELFF
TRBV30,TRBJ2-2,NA,CAWSAGASGTPGELFF
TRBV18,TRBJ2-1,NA,CASSQVGRNNEQFF
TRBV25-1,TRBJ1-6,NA,CASSEWGGVVPLHF
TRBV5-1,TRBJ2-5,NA,CASSLSQGQETQYF
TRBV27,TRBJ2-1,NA,CASSLTELSSYNEQFF
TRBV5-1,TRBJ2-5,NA,CASSLGLGGEETQYF
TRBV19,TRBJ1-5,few,CASSTQQGAGNQPQHF
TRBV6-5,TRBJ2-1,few,CASSYSGRGVYNEQFF
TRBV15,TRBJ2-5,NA,CATGGTPQETQYF
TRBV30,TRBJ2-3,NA,CAWRPLAGLGVLDTQYF
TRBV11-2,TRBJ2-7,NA,CASTPNNYEQYF
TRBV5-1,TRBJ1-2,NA,CASSLDRDYGYTF
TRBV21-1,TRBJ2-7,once,CASSKVRSGKGPYEQYF
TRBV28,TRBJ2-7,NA,CASSFVGRTYEQYF
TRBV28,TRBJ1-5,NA,CASSLSWGLGRGNQPQHF
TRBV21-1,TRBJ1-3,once,CASRGVSSGNTIYF
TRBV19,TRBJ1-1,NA,CASSIKGAITEAFF
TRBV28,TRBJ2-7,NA,CASNRTYEQYF
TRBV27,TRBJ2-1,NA,CASSLYRSGRFYNEQFF
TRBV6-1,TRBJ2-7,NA,CASSGQAGLYEQYF
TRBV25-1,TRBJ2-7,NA,CASSGQGADEQYF
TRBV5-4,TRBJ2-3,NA,CASSADHPSTDTQYF
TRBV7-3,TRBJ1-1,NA,CASSLTEGSSAFF
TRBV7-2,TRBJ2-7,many,CASSLAPTGTHEQYF
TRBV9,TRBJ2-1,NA,CASSVTSGTSGSLSYNEQFF
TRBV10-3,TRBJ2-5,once,CAISTGLARRETQYF
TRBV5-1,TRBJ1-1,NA,CASSQSQGTTEAFF
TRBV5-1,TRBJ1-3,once,CASSADGTQKGNTIYF
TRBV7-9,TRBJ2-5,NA,CASSLGSQETQYF
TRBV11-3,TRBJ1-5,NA,CASSSHRGGQPQHF
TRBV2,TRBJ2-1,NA,CASAPPGGGGYNEQFF
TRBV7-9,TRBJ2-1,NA,CASSYLDNEQFF
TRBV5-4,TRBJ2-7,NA,CASSFTSGASYEQYF
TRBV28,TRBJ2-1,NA,CASSFGRRGNNNEQFF
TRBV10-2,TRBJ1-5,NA,CASSEPSGSNQPQHF
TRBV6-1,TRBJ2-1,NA,CASSERLAGLEQFF
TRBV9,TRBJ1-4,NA,CASSPHPNAANEKLFF
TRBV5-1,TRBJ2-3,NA,CASSLGLAVSTDTQYF
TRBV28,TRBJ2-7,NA,CASSPRIYYEQYF
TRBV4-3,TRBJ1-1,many,CASSQDPDRANTEAFF
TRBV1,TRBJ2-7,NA,CTSSHGRGLLSYEQYF
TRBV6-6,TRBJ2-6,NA,CASNIQSVSGANVLTF
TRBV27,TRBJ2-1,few,CASRGLADGSEQFF
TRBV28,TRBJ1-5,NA,CASRRTGSNQPQHF
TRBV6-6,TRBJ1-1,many,CASSYSTGGTEAFF